This T cell receptor beta chain derives from a study of vaccination and CD4 T cells after COVID-19. This clonotype has more than one count but fewer than ten. The antigen remains unidentified. The Oncomine TCR Beta short-read assay was what sequenced the DNA obtained from cultured CD4+ T cells. The template was genomic DNA from cultured CD4+ T cells. MiXCR, applied by TCRdb to the PCR reads, yields one record per CDR3 protein. The data contain roughly 15,000 distinct CDR3 sequences, 44% of them singletons. Trimming cost V 4 bases and J 4 bases; bases outside gene matches: 6. Germline assignment: CDR1 LGHDT and CDR2 YNNKEL (reference sequence). The CDR3 loop spans 14 amino acids. Treatment described: roughly 10-day PBMC culture with coronavirus spike peptide pools or control peptides (ViraFEST assay). Following expansion of antigen-specific T cells with peptide pools, ViraFEST then sequenced TCRs. Per-well cultures of millions of PBMCs received around 9.9 IU/ml IL-2 and about 10 ug/ml peptide pools.

The sequence derives from a human donor who had recovered from COVID-19. The chain links TRBV3-1 to TRBJ1-2; 7 bases agree with TRBD1. Source material: CD4+ T cells from blood, cultured in vitro. The chain's CDR3 is CASSLDRFSYGYTF. The CDR3 DNA is TGTGCCAGCAGCCTGGACAGGTTTAGCTATGGCTACACCTTC.